This T cell receptor (beta chain) originates from a study of control samples from healthy donors and cancer patients. CDR3 length: 16 residues. Germline V gives CDR1 MDHEN, CDR2 SYDVKM. Germline trimming cut 3 bases from V and 15 bases from J; bases unmatched to any gene: 16. Profiled with immunoSEQ multiplex PCR; TCRdb holds only in-frame clones, not every one. The repertoire holds about 60,000 clones, 90% seen once, with roughly 1.2% in the top ten. Sequenced material: PBMCs. This clonotype was sampled from a woman aged 50 to 60 with colorectal cancer. The chain carries TRBV28 and TRBJ2-1; 11 nucleotides line up with TRBD2. The DNA for the CDR3 is TGTGCCAGCAGTTTGGCTGATGGGCTAGCGGGAGGCGGGTGGTTCTTC. Amino acid sequence: CASSLADGLAGGGWFF.